The table lists the clone carrying this TCR beta chain with a few counts. The antigen remains unidentified. This CDR3 spans 15 amino acids. CDR1 and CDR2 from the germline V gene are SGHRS and YFSETQ. Trimming cost V 6 bases and J 5 bases, with 19 bases left between them. The TCR library protocol attached unique molecular identifiers to the individual cDNA molecules. TCRdb ran MiXCR on the 5' RACE reads and lists one entry per CDR3 protein. This table holds 65,000 to 85,000 distinct CDR3 sequences, around a tenth found once. The data stem from a study of early T cells in non-severe SARS-CoV-2 infection. Overall study results and limits: VDJdb matching, biased toward anti-spike CD8 responses, missed private and CD4 specificities.

Sequenced input: whole blood. This sequence joins TRBV5-1 and TRBJ2-3; D is possibly TRBD1 (7 bases). The TCR originated in an adult who was a healthcare worker with PCR-confirmed SARS-CoV-2 infection or an uninfected control (not recorded which). CDR3 bases: TGCGCCAGCACCCGACAGGGACTGGTACAAGATACGCAGTATTTT. Protein product: CASTRQGLVQDTQYF. The full variable domain, completed using reference TRBV5-1 and TRBJ2-3, is KAGVTQTPRYLIKTRGQQVTLSCSPISGHRSVSWYQQTPGQGLQFLFEYFSETQRNKGNFPGRFSGRQFSNSRSEMNVSTLELGDSALYLCASTRQGLVQDTQYFGPGTRLTVL.